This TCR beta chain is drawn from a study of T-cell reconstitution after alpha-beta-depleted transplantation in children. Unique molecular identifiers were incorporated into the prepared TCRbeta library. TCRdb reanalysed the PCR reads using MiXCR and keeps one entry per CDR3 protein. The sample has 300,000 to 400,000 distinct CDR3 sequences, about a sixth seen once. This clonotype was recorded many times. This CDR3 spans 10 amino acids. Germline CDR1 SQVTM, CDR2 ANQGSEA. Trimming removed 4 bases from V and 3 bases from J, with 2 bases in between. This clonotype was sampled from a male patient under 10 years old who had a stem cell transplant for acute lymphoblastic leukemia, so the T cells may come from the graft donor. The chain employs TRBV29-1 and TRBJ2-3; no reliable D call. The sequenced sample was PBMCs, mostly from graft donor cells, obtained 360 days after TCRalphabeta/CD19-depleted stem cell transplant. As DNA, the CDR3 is TGCAGCGTTGGGACAGATACGCAGTATTTT. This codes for CSVGTDTQYF.